A single sample is the source of the 14 T cell receptor beta chains below, sequenced in a study of T-cell memory formation after mild COVID-19. TCRdb redid the calling of the 5' RACE reads with MiXCR, one entry per CDR3 protein. The sample holds just under 550,000 distinct CDR3 sequences, approximately 20% seen once. The material sequenced was PBMCs or a T cell subset sorted from them (not recorded which). The source is an adult woman who had mild COVID-19 (a few samples of this study predate the infection). Cell type and time point are not known.

The V gene is TRBV11-3, the J gene TRBJ2-1; 8 bases align to TRBD2. The ends lost 1 base at V and 5 bases at J; junction bases unmatched: 7. CDR3 length: 16 amino acids. Germline V gene sequence: CDR1 SGHNT, CDR2 YENEEA. CDR3: CASSLGAGLAHNEQFF. The CDR3 DNA is TGTGCCAGCAGCTTAGGTGCCGGACTAGCTCACAATGAGCAGTTCTTC.

The V and J genes are TRBV2 and TRBJ2-7, with D tentatively TRBD2 (6 bases). Germline V lookup: CDR1 SNHLY, CDR2 FYNNEI. V was shortened by 4 bases and J by 6 bases, with 16 bases between the two germline ends. The CDR3 spans 14 residues. The CDR3 is CASSVSGDRTEQYF. CDR3 nucleotides: TGTGCCAGCAGTGTTAGCGGAGACCGGACCGAGCAGTACTTC. The full variable domain, rest sourced from reference TRBV2 and TRBJ2-7, is EPEVTQTPSHQVTQMGQEVILRCVPISNHLYFYWYRQILGQKVEFLVSFYNNEISEKSEIFDDQFSVERPDGSNFTLKIRSTKLEDSAMYFCASSVSGDRTEQYFGPGTRLTVT.

The table lists this clonotype with a few counts. V usage is TRBV12-3 or TRBV12-4 and J usage is TRBJ1-1, with TRBD1 matching 7 bases. V gave up 6 bases and J gave up 5 bases; unmatched junction bases: 9. The CDR3 length is 14 residues. For the CDR3, the DNA is TGTGCCAGCAGCCCCCAGGGGGTTCGGACTGAAGCTTTCTTT. It encodes CASSPQGVRTEAFF.

This clonotype was counted a few times. The rearrangement links TRBV30 to TRBJ2-5; D is ambiguous. V was cut by 0 bases and J by 3 bases, with 11 bases left in between. Germline CDR1 reads GTSNPN; CDR2 reads SVGIG (reference sequence). This CDR3 is 14 amino acids long. This CDR3 is CAWSVIGQEETQYF. The CDR3 DNA reads as TGTGCCTGGAGTGTAATTGGGCAGGAAGAGACCCAGTACTTC.

CDR3 coding DNA: TGCGCCAGCAGCGCTTCGGGGTTGAGCTCCTACGAGCAGTACTTC. Translating it yields CASSASGLSSYEQYF. This chain links TRBV5-1 with TRBJ2-7; possibly TRBD2 for D (5 bases). Germline CDR1 SGHRS, CDR2 YFSETQ. Between the trimmed V and J ends, which lost 4 bases and 0 bases, there was a span of 14 bases. The CDR3 sequence is 15 residues long.

J is TRBJ2-2 and V is TRBV6-6; TRBD2 agrees at 9 bases. Losses at the gene ends were 8 bases for V and 2 bases for J; bases not matched to a gene: 9. From germline, CDR1 is MNHNY and CDR2 SVGAGI (reference sequence). CDR3 length: 16 amino acids. CDR3 amino acids: CASEVSGGRNTGELFF. CDR3 bases: TGTGCCAGCGAAGTTAGCGGGGGCCGTAACACCGGGGAGCTGTTTTTT.

The genes are TRBV5-5 and TRBJ2-3; tentative D call: TRBD1 (5 bases). The CDR3 length is 16 residues. The V and J ends lost 0 bases and 0 bases respectively, with 11 bases between them. Germline CDR1 reads SGHKS; CDR2 reads YYEKEE (reference sequence). The CDR3 is CASSLGGRGSTDTQYF. In DNA, the CDR3 is TGTGCCAGCAGCTTGGGAGGTAGGGGAAGCACAGATACGCAGTATTTT.

In its sample, this clonotype was seen a few times. The V and J genes are TRBV7-9 and TRBJ2-5; possibly TRBD1 for D (5 bases). V lost 3 bases and J lost 1, with 12 bases in between. Germline CDR1 SEHNR, CDR2 FQNEAQ (reference sequence). The CDR3 has 15 amino acids. The DNA of the CDR3 is TGTGCCAGCAGCTTTCTACGACAGAGCCAAGAGACCCAGTACTTC. Protein: CASSFLRQSQETQYF.

This rearrangement joins TRBV7-9 to TRBJ1-1; D remains unclear. V was shortened by 3 bases and J by 1 base, with 9 bases between the two germline ends. CDR1 SEHNR and CDR2 FQNEAQ come from the germline V gene (reference sequence). The CDR3 has 14 residues. The CDR3 DNA sequence: TGTGCCAGCAGCTTTGGCGGGCCGAACACTGAAGCTTTCTTT. Protein product: CASSFGGPNTEAFF.

The chain recombines TRBV20-1 with TRBJ2-1; D may be TRBD2 (6 bases). V gave up 6 bases and J gave up 7 bases, with 19 bases separating them. Germline V gene lookup returns CDR1 DFQATT and CDR2 SNEGSKA (reference sequence). CDR3 length: 14 residues. CDR3 sequence: CSAAIRDSRNEQFF. DNA for the CDR3: TGCAGTGCCGCCATCCGGGACTCCAGGAATGAGCAGTTCTTC.

This clonotype occurred a few times. The rearrangement uses TRBV2 and TRBJ1-4; no clear D gene. There are 15 residues in the CDR3. Germline values: CDR1 SNHLY, CDR2 FYNNEI. V was clipped by 4 bases and J by 0 bases, with 9 bases between them. CDR3 in amino acids: CASSAIGATNEKLFF. In nucleotides, the CDR3 is TGTGCCAGCAGTGCAATAGGCGCAACTAATGAAAAACTGTTTTTT. The variable domain in full, with the rest retrieved from reference TRBV2 and TRBJ1-4, is EPEVTQTPSHQVTQMGQEVILRCVPISNHLYFYWYRQILGQKVEFLVSFYNNEISEKSEIFDDQFSVERPDGSNFTLKIRSTKLEDSAMYFCASSAIGATNEKLFFGSGTQLSVL.

The CDR3 reads CASSIRGTSPNEQFF. CDR3 coding DNA: TGTGCCAGTAGTATACGAGGGACATCACCCAATGAGCAGTTCTTC. This chain connects TRBV19 to TRBJ2-1; D may be TRBD1 (6 bases). Germline V gene lookup returns CDR1 LNHDA and CDR2 SQIVND (reference sequence). CDR3 length: 15 amino acids. Trimming removed 2 bases from V and 6 bases from J, with 14 bases in between.

The chain is built from TRBV12-3 or TRBV12-4 and TRBJ2-1; D remains ambiguous. V lost 2 bases and J 8 bases, leaving 19 bases between the germline ends. CDR3 length: 16 amino acids. CDR3 residues: CASSLIGWDDVDEQFF. The CDR3 nucleotides read TGTGCCAGCAGTTTAATCGGCTGGGATGACGTGGATGAGCAGTTCTTC.

As concerns this clonotype: A much larger clone lies one base from this, so it may be a read error. The chain employs TRBV6-5 and TRBJ1-4; D not certain. V was clipped by 6 bases and J by 0 bases, with 11 bases between them. CDR1 MNHEY and CDR2 SVGAGI come from the germline V gene. The CDR3 contains 15 residues. CDR3 DNA sequence: TGTGCCAGCAGACCCCCAGTAGCAACTAATGAAAAACTGTTTTTT. This translates into CASRPPVATNEKLFF.